These 6 T cell receptor beta chains were sequenced from one sample in a study of cytotoxic CD8 clonotypes in ibrutinib-treated CLL (dated by TCRdb to the early 2020s). Libraries were constructed by the immunoSEQ multiplex PCR assay. TCRdb limited this immuneACCESS table to in-frame rearrangements with V and J called. A share of clones is missing; checked studies link under half to unresolved V genes, and the rest is unexplained. The table for this sample lists about 35,000 clones; 71% of them were counted only once. The top ten constitute roughly 17% of the sample. In light of the paper, this sample's time point label describes: progressive disease on ibrutinib. The starting material was PBMCs, obtained at disease progression, from a patient treated with ibrutinib. The source is a human donor with chronic lymphocytic leukemia.

This clone was observed a handful of times. The chain recombines TRBV2 with TRBJ1-6; D ambiguous. Trimming shortened V by 7 bases and J by 8 bases, and 18 bases separated the two germline ends. Germline lookup yields CDR1 SNHLY and CDR2 FYNNEI. The CDR3 sequence is 15 residues long. The CDR3 sequence: CASISLLGLDSPLHF. In DNA form, the CDR3 reads TGTGCCAGCATTTCCCTTCTGGGTTTAGATTCACCCCTCCACTTT.

The sample holds many counts of this clone. The gene calls are TRBV5-8 and TRBJ1-5; D is perhaps TRBD1 (5 bases). V was trimmed by 3 bases and J by 11 bases, leaving 21 bases between them. CDR1 is SGHTS, CDR2 YDEGEE, per germline. The CDR3 contains 15 residues. The CDR3 region has the DNA TGTGCCAGCAGCTCATGGGACGGCGGGGGAACAGCCCAGCATTTT. It codes for CASSSWDGGGTAQHF.

The chain joins TRBV7-9 to TRBJ1-5; 7 bases align to TRBD1. Germline V gene lookup returns CDR1 SEHNR and CDR2 FQNEAQ (reference sequence). Trimming cost V 5 bases and J 0 bases; bases outside gene matches: 4. CDR3 length equals 15 residues. The CDR3 loop is CASSSQGDSNQPQHF. The DNA for the CDR3 is TGTGCCAGCAGCAGCCAGGGGGATAGCAATCAGCCCCAGCATTTT.

The gene calls are TRBV29-1 and TRBJ2-3; the D gene could be TRBD1 or TRBD2 (5 bases each). The V end was cut by 7 bases, the J end by 1 base, with 15 bases between. Germline lookup yields CDR1 SQVTM and CDR2 ANQGSEA. This CDR3 region has 14 residues. The CDR3: CSAGASWGTDTQYF. The CDR3 DNA reads TGCAGCGCTGGGGCTAGCTGGGGCACAGATACGCAGTATTTT.

The V call is TRBV6-5, the J call TRBJ1-4; D gene unclear. V gave up 6 bases and J gave up 8 bases, with 16 bases separating them. The CDR3 is 14 residues long. CDR1 MNHEY and CDR2 SVGAGI come from the germline V gene. The CDR3 DNA sequence: TGTGCCAGCAGCCAAACTCAAATCGGGGAAAAACTGTTTTTT. It translates to CASSQTQIGEKLFF.

The chain links TRBV10-3 to TRBJ1-3; 7 bases map to TRBD1. Germline V gene data show CDR1 as ENHRY and CDR2 as SYGVKD. V was pared by 2 bases and J by 0 bases, with 7 bases of the junction left unmatched. The CDR3 covers 17 residues. The chain's CDR3 is CAISERDRANSGNTIYF. Written as DNA, the CDR3 is TGTGCCATCAGTGAGCGAGACAGGGCTAACTCTGGAAACACCATATATTTT.